Below are 27 T cell receptor beta chains sequenced from a single sample in a study of blood T cell repertoires in COVID-19. Method: immunoSEQ multiplex PCR; TCRdb's copy keeps in-frame clones and lacks some. Found here are 200,000 to 250,000 clones, roughly 80% of them singletons; the top ten hold about a sixth. Material for sequencing was peripheral blood. These receptors were collected from an elderly woman with active or convalescent COVID-19.

J is TRBJ2-1 and V is TRBV19; possible D gene TRBD1, 5 bases. The germline V gene encodes CDR1 LNHDA and CDR2 SQIVND (reference sequence). The CDR3 is 14 residues long. V was pared by 4 bases and J by 2 bases, with 9 bases between. The CDR3 DNA is TGTGCCAGTAGTACCCTGGGGCCCTACAATGAGCAGTTCTTC. Encoded protein: CASSTLGPYNEQFF.

This rearrangement joins TRBV24-1 to TRBJ2-1, with D maybe TRBD1 (5 bases). Trimming took 5 bases from V and 10 from J, leaving 14 bases between them. This CDR3 is 13 amino acids long. From germline, CDR1 is KGHDR and CDR2 SFDVKD. Here the CDR3 DNA reads TGTGCCACCAGTGCCATAGACAGAATCGAGCAGTTCTTC. This sequence encodes CATSAIDRIEQFF.

The chain employs TRBV5-1 and TRBJ2-5, with 7 bases that match TRBD2. The J segment lost 5 bases and the V segment lost 0 bases, leaving 13 bases of the junction unmatched. CDR3 length: 17 residues. CDR1 and CDR2 (germline): SGHRS, YFSETQ. CDR3 loop: CASSLESGRGGGETQYF. The CDR3 DNA follows: TGCGCCAGCAGCTTGGAATCGGGACGCGGGGGAGGGGAGACCCAGTACTTC.

This clone turned up a few times. The chain couples TRBV6-1 to TRBJ2-3; tentatively, D is TRBD1 (5 bases). The V gene's germline CDR1 is MNHNS and CDR2 SASEGT. The CDR3 contains 17 residues. Trimming removed 1 base from V and 3 bases from J, with 17 bases in between. DNA of the CDR3: TGTGCCAGCAGTGAAGAATGGCAGGGCCTATTAACAGATACGCAGTATTTT. This encodes CASSEEWQGLLTDTQYF.

Turning to this clone: Other DNA sequences of this sample code for an identical CDR3. The rearrangement joins TRBV3-1 (or the pseudogene TRBV3-2) to TRBJ1-2; D not resolved. CDR3 length equals 13 residues. The germline V gene encodes CDR1 LGHDT and CDR2 YNNKEL (reference sequence). V was clipped by 0 bases and J by 4 bases, with 6 bases between them. CDR3 sequence reads: CASSQDHGYGYTF. In DNA form, the CDR3 reads TGTGCCAGCAGCCAAGACCACGGCTATGGCTACACCTTC.

The CDR3 spells CASSESGTGRAFF. The CDR3, as DNA: TGTGCCAGCAGTGAATCGGGGACAGGGAGAGCTTTCTTT. The chain links TRBV6-1 to TRBJ1-1; 9 bases match TRBD1. There are 13 residues in the CDR3. Trimming at V came to 2 bases and at J to 10 bases, leaving 5 bases not matched to a gene. Germline-derived CDR1 and CDR2 are MNHNS and SASEGT.

The V gene is TRBV7-2, the J gene TRBJ1-2; D is ambiguous. This CDR3 comprises 14 residues. The V end was cut by 0 bases, the J end by 1 base, with 6 bases between. From germline, CDR1 is SGHTA and CDR2 FQGNSA. CDR3 nucleotide sequence: TGTGCCAGCAGCTTAGCGCGGGGTAACTATGGCTACACCTTC. Its translation is CASSLARGNYGYTF.

The V and J genes are TRBV19 and TRBJ2-7; 10 nucleotides agree with TRBD2. From germline, CDR1 is LNHDA and CDR2 SQIVND (reference sequence). The ends lost 4 bases at V and 0 bases at J; junction bases unmatched: 6. This CDR3 is built from 16 residues. DNA of the CDR3: TGTGCCAGTAGTACCTTGACTAGCGGGTCCTCCTACGAGCAGTACTTC. Translation gives CASSTLTSGSSYEQYF.

The rearrangement links TRBV10-3 to TRBJ2-7; tentatively, D is TRBD2 (6 bases). Trimming removed 2 bases at V and 2 bases at J, with 13 bases between. The CDR3 covers 15 residues. CDR1 is ENHRY, CDR2 SYGVKD, per germline. Here the CDR3 DNA reads TGTGCCATCAGTGAGGGGGGGACGGGGGCCTACGAGCAGTACTTC. It yields the protein CAISEGGTGAYEQYF.

The CDR3 region is CASTRYGGDYGYTF. CDR3 nucleotides: TGCGCCAGCACCCGGTACGGGGGGGACTATGGCTACACCTTC. The chain carries TRBV4-1 and TRBJ1-2; a possible D gene is TRBD1 (5 bases). This CDR3 contains 14 residues. Germline V gene data show CDR1 as MGHRA and CDR2 as YSYEKL. Trimming cost V 7 bases and J 3 bases, with 15 bases left between them.

The chain employs TRBV11-2 and TRBJ2-1; 8 nucleotides match TRBD2. Germline lookup yields CDR1 SGHAT and CDR2 FQNNGV. The CDR3 extends over 14 amino acids. After removal of 1 base from V and 4 bases from J, the junction contained 0 bases not matched to a gene. Here the CDR3 DNA reads TGTGCCAGCAGCTTAGCGGGGGGGTACAATGAGCAGTTCTTC. As protein: CASSLAGGYNEQFF.

V usage is TRBV6-5 and J usage is TRBJ2-2, with 7 positions matching TRBD1. The CDR3 has 15 residues. V shed 7 bases and J 1 base; nucleotides not matched to a gene: 6. CDR1 and CDR2 (germline): MNHEY, SVGAGI. The CDR3 coding sequence is TGTGCCAGCATTTGGACAGGTGTGAACACCGGGGAGCTGTTTTTT. The encoded protein is CASIWTGVNTGELFF.

In its sample, this clone was seen a few times. This sequence joins TRBV5-5 and TRBJ1-5; tentatively, D is TRBD1 (5 bases). Germline V gene data show CDR1 as SGHKS and CDR2 as YYEKEE (reference sequence). V gave up 4 bases and J gave up 7 bases, with 12 bases separating them. The CDR3 covers 13 residues. The CDR3 here is CASSVDPGQPQHF. In DNA, the CDR3 is TGTGCCAGCAGCGTAGACCCAGGGCAGCCCCAGCATTTT.

This sequence joins TRBV29-1 and TRBJ2-3; 10 bases map to TRBD1. With V trimmed by 5 bases and J by 7 bases, 6 bases remained unmatched. CDR1 is SQVTM, CDR2 ANQGSEA, per germline. This CDR3 comprises 13 residues. The CDR3 loop reads CSVRDRGGYTQYF. The CDR3 bases are TGCAGCGTTAGGGACAGGGGTGGTTATACGCAGTATTTT.

V usage is TRBV6-2 or TRBV6-3 and J usage is TRBJ2-5, with 10 bases matching TRBD2. There are 20 residues in the CDR3. V gave up 3 bases and J gave up 4 bases; unmatched junction bases: 20. CDR1 and CDR2 (germline): MNHEY, SVGEGT. The chain's CDR3 is CASSYAVADLSGGARETQYF. CDR3 in DNA: TGTGCCAGCAGTTATGCGGTTGCAGACCTGAGCGGGGGGGCTCGAGAGACCCAGTACTTC.

The chain uses TRBV20-1 and TRBJ1-3, with no clear D. Germline V gives CDR1 DFQATT, CDR2 SNEGSKA (reference sequence). The V and J ends lost 7 bases and 2 bases respectively, with 6 bases between them. The length of the CDR3 is 11 residues. As DNA, the CDR3 is TGCAGTGGTATAGCTGGAAACACCATATATTTT. It translates to CSGIAGNTIYF.

The chain is built from TRBV24-1 and TRBJ2-1; 10 nucleotides line up with TRBD1. V lost 3 bases and J lost 0; bases outside the gene matches: 10. This CDR3 region has 19 residues. Germline lookup yields CDR1 KGHDR and CDR2 SFDVKD. The CDR3 DNA reads TGTGCCACCAGTGATCGCGACAGGGGGCTAGCCAGCTCCTACAATGAGCAGTTCTTC. It specifies CATSDRDRGLASSYNEQFF.

J is TRBJ2-7 and V is TRBV5-4; D might be TRBD1 (6 bases). V dropped 2 bases and J dropped 0 bases, with 12 bases sitting between them. CDR1 SGHNT and CDR2 YYREEE come from the germline V gene (reference sequence). The CDR3 is 15 residues long. The CDR3 protein is CASSFGGRSSYEQYF. The CDR3 DNA reads TGTGCCAGCAGCTTTGGGGGCCGAAGCTCCTACGAGCAGTACTTC.

About this clone: One end of the junction varies from germline; a read error may be responsible. The rearrangement uses TRBV7-9 and TRBJ1-6; 9 bases line up with TRBD1. Germline CDR1 SEHNR, CDR2 FQNEAQ (reference sequence). The CDR3 runs 13 residues. The CDR3 loop reads CASSFTPGQGVNF. The CDR3 DNA follows: TGTGCCAGCAGCTTTACGCCGGGACAGGGTGTTAATTTT.

This clone was observed once. The chain uses TRBV5-6 and TRBJ2-3; 7 nucleotides match TRBD2. The CDR3 extends over 12 amino acids. The V and J ends lost 6 bases and 6 bases, in that order; junction bases with no gene match: 4. The germline CDR1 and CDR2 sequences are SGHDT and YYEEEE. CDR3 sequence: CASTPGGDTQYF. For the CDR3, the DNA is TGTGCCAGCACCCCCGGGGGGGATACGCAGTATTTT. The full variable domain, rest sourced from reference TRBV5-6 and TRBJ2-3, is DAGVTQSPTHLIKTRGQQVTLRCSPKSGHDTVSWYQQALGQGPQFIFQYYEEEERQRGNFPDRFSGHQFPNYSSELNVNALLLGDSALYLCASTPGGDTQYFGPGTRLTVL.

J is TRBJ2-7 and V is TRBV18; D unresolved. The germline V gene encodes CDR1 KGHSH and CDR2 LQKENI. The CDR3 has 14 residues. The V and J ends lost 5 bases and 7 bases respectively, with 18 bases between them. The CDR3 sequence is CASSTLTRSGEQYF. The CDR3 region has the DNA TGTGCCAGCTCAACCCTTACCAGGTCTGGTGAGCAGTACTTC.

The chain carries TRBV5-5 and TRBJ2-7, with TRBD1 as a possible D gene (5 bases). The V end was cut by 2 bases, the J end by 4 bases, with 10 bases between. This CDR3 is built from 13 residues. Per the germline V gene, CDR1 is SGHKS and CDR2 is YYEKEE (reference sequence). The CDR3 nucleotides read TGTGCCAGCAGCTTTGGGGCCTTTTACGAGCAGTACTTC. Its translation is CASSFGAFYEQYF.

This clone has only a few counts. The rearrangement joins TRBV7-9 to TRBJ1-5, with D hard to call. This CDR3 region has 14 residues. V dropped 5 bases and J dropped 0 bases, with 8 bases sitting between them. Germline CDR1 SEHNR, CDR2 FQNEAQ (reference sequence). CDR3 sequence: CASSQLTSNQPQHF. CDR3 sequence (DNA): TGTGCCAGCAGCCAACTTACTAGCAATCAGCCCCAGCATTTT.

The chain employs TRBV2 and TRBJ1-2; 7 nucleotides line up with TRBD1. V shed 7 bases and J 4 bases; nucleotides not matched to a gene: 9. CDR3 size: 14 residues. CDR1 SNHLY and CDR2 FYNNEI come from the germline V gene. CDR3: CASKGTALRYGYTF. CDR3 DNA: TGTGCCAGCAAGGGGACAGCTTTACGCTATGGCTACACCTTC.

This sequence joins TRBV10-2 and TRBJ1-3; no firm D call. V was cut by 2 bases and J by 2 bases, with 7 bases left in between. This CDR3 contains 14 residues. Germline V lookup: CDR1 WSHSY, CDR2 SAAADI. CDR3 sequence (DNA): TGCGCCAGCAGTGAGCTACTGCCTGGAAACACCATATATTTT. Protein product: CASSELLPGNTIYF.

This chain links TRBV19 with TRBJ2-5; 16 bases fit TRBD2. Germline CDR1 and CDR2: LNHDA and SQIVND (reference sequence). Unmatched junction bases numbered 13, after V lost 4 bases and J lost 5 bases. This CDR3 has 19 residues. CDR3 sequence (DNA): TGTGCCAGTAGTAGACCGGGACTAGCGGGAGGGCCGGTCCGGGAGACCCAGTACTTC. Translated: CASSRPGLAGGPVRETQYF.

The chain employs TRBV7-3 and TRBJ2-1, with 14 bases identical to TRBD2. The J segment lost 6 bases and the V segment lost 5 bases, leaving 6 bases of the junction unmatched. Germline V gene sequence: CDR1 SGHTA, CDR2 FQGTGA. The CDR3 is made up of 16 amino acids. The CDR3 loop reads CASSRFGTSGGNEQFF. CDR3 DNA sequence: TGTGCCAGCAGCCGATTTGGGACTAGCGGGGGCAATGAGCAGTTCTTC. Full variable domain (missing parts from reference TRBV7-3 and TRBJ2-1): GAGVSQTPSNKVTEKGKYVELRCDPISGHTALYWYRQSLGQGPEFLIYFQGTGAADDSGLPNDRFFAVRPEGSVSTLKIQRTERGDSAVYLCASSRFGTSGGNEQFFGPGTRLTVL.